These T cell receptor beta chains were read from a single sample in a study of blood T cell repertoires in COVID-19. Using immunoSEQ multiplex PCR, the repertoire was profiled, and TCRdb retains in-frame clones only, with some absent. The sample holds 200,000 to 300,000 clones, 85% seen once. Sequencing was done on a sample of PBMCs or T cells enriched from blood (not recorded which). Source of these receptors: a woman aged 45-65 years with acute COVID-19. The CDR3 runs from the conserved cysteine through the conserved F or W. D genes are given only for firm matches. Part of the rows lack a size; the others show once, few, many or a class for expanded clones.

CSVDSAGGSGNTIYF	TGCAGCGTTGATTCGGCCGGCGGCTCTGGAAACACCATATATTTT	TRBV29-1	TRBJ1-3	.	15	.
CAWSALQGKGEQYF	TGTGCCTGGAGTGCGCTACAGGGAAAAGGCGAGCAGTACTTC	TRBV30	TRBJ2-7	.	14	.
CASSQDSRAQVHGYTF	TGCGCCAGCAGCCAAGATTCCAGGGCCCAAGTGCATGGCTACACCTTC	TRBV4-3	TRBJ1-2	.	16	.
CAWSVWGAEAFF	TGTGCCTGGAGTGTATGGGGGGCTGAAGCTTTCTTT	TRBV30	TRBJ1-1	.	12	.
CAWSVTGNEQFF	TGTGCCTGGAGTGTAACGGGGAATGAGCAGTTCTTC	TRBV30	TRBJ2-1	.	12	.
CASSRTGTDSPLHF	TGTGCCAGCAGCCGGACAGGGACAGATTCACCCCTCCACTTT	TRBV6-2/TRBV6-3	TRBJ1-6	.	14	TRBD1
CAWSGQGQQYF	TGTGCCTGGAGTGGACAGGGTCAGCAGTACTTC	TRBV30	TRBJ2-7	once	11	TRBD1
CASSQMVAEPQHF	TGCGCCAGCAGCCAGATGGTAGCGGAGCCCCAGCATTTT	TRBV4-3	TRBJ1-5	.	13	.
CASSQAGAYEQYF	TGTGCCAGTAGCCAGGCGGGGGCCTACGAGCAGTACTTC	TRBV19	TRBJ2-7	.	13	TRBD2
CAWSVLGTGANQPQHF	TGTGCCTGGAGTGTACTCGGGACAGGGGCGAATCAGCCCCAGCATTTT	TRBV30	TRBJ1-5	once	16	TRBD1
CASSLAFSVETQYF	TGTGCCAGCAGCTTGGCCTTTAGCGTCGAGACCCAGTACTTC	TRBV5-5	TRBJ2-5	.	14	.
CASSGGRGTEAFF	TGTGCCAGCAGCGGGGGCAGGGGCACTGAAGCTTTCTTT	TRBV19	TRBJ1-1	.	13	.
CSASWGRDSPLHF	TGCAGTGCTAGTTGGGGGCGGGATTCACCCCTCCACTTT	TRBV20-1	TRBJ1-6	.	13	.